The clone carrying this TCR beta chain has at least ten counts. Its antigen is unknown. This record belongs to a study of T cells after yellow fever vaccination. Whole-study context: Fractions with few cells were prepared using SMART-Seq v4 Ultra Low Input. Findings and caveats of the study: Most primary-vaccination clones recurred post-booster (approximately 96% CD4, 85% to 90% CD8). FACS-sorted repertoires might harbor abundant contaminating clonotypes from the bulk population.

The CDR3 sequence is 14 residues long. Per germline, CDR1 DFQATT and CDR2 SNEGSKA (reference sequence). J was trimmed by 8 bases and V by 0 bases; bases with no gene match: 4. Generation of TCR cDNA used 5'RACE template switching (which added a universal primer site and UMIs). One entry per CDR3 protein results from TCRdb running MiXCR on the 5' RACE reads. The data contain roughly 50,000 distinct CDR3 sequences, less than 9% of them seen just once; the ten biggest clones take up approximately 28%. Sequencing was performed on CD8+ T cells sorted from PBMCs, taken around 14 days after the first yellow fever vaccination. The chain joins TRBV20-1 to TRBJ2-1; 10 nucleotides align to TRBD1. This sequence originates from a man in his late teens or twenties who received the YFV17D yellow fever vaccine. The CDR3 nucleotides are TGCAGTGCTAGAGAAGGACAGGGGGGGTATGAGCAGTTCTTC. Protein sequence: CSAREGQGGYEQFF.